This TCR beta chain was profiled in a study of T cells in Graves' hyperthyroidism and ophthalmopathy. There are many counts of this clonotype. This CDR3 comprises 14 residues. Per the germline V gene, CDR1 is LNHDA and CDR2 is SQIVND (reference sequence). V lost 5 bases and J lost 2, with 10 bases in between. Amplification of TCR beta CDR3 regions used RNA as the template. Carried out on the TCR CDR3, a first-round RT-PCR used the HTBI primer set. Using its own MiXCR run on the multiplex PCR reads, TCRdb lists one record per CDR3 protein. The data contain about 540,000 distinct CDR3 sequences, about half of them singletons.

Sequencing was done on a sample of peripheral blood or thyroid tissue (not recorded which). The chain carries TRBV19 and TRBJ1-3, with D tentatively TRBD1 (5 bases). The receptor was isolated from a woman aged 18-29 years with Graves' hyperthyroidism. The CDR3 is CASSFGTPGNTIYF. The CDR3 DNA follows: TGTGCCAGTAGTTTCGGGACTCCTGGAAACACCATATATTTT. Full variable domain (missing parts from reference TRBV19 and TRBJ1-3): DGGITQSPKYLFRKEGQNVTLSCEQNLNHDAMYWYRQDPGQGLRLIYYSQIVNDFQKGDIAEGYSVSREKKESFPLTVTSAQKNPTAFYLCASSFGTPGNTIYFGEGSWLTVV.